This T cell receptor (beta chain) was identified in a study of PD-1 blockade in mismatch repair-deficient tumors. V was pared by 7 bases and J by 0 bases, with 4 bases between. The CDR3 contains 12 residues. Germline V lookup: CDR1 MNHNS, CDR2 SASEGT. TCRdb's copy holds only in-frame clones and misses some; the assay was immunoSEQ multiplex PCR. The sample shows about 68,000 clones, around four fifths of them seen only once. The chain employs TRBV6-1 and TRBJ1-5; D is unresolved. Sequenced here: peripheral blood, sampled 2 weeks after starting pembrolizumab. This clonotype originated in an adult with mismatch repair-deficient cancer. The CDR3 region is CASKGSNQPQHF. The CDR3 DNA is TGTGCCAGCAAGGGTAGCAATCAGCCCCAGCATTTT.